This entry is about one T cell receptor (beta chain). The CDR3 runs 12 residues. V lost 7 bases to trimming and J lost 5 bases, with 14 bases between them. CDR1 and CDR2 from the germline V gene are SQVTM and ANQGSEA. This specimen comes from a study of Ad26.COV2.S vaccination and SARS-CoV-2 variants. This table comes from immunoSEQ multiplex PCR, and its TCRdb copy is limited to in-frame clones, with some not included. The table has approximately 500,000 clones, roughly nine tenths seen once. The treatment is: about 20 received Ad26.COV2.S at low or high dose, single or two shots; roughly five received placebo; per-sample allocation not given. The study sampled participants on day 63 after the first vaccine or placebo injection.

This sample comprised peripheral blood, obtained in a trial of Ad26.COV2.S vaccine versus placebo. The clonotype comes from a person aged 18-60 years who received the Ad26.COV2.S COVID-19 vaccine or a placebo. This chain links TRBV29-1 with TRBJ1-1; D unclear. CDR3 sequence reads: CSGTSGTTEAFF. For the CDR3, the DNA is TGCAGCGGAACATCGGGAACTACTGAAGCTTTCTTT.